The 9 T cell receptor beta chains listed next were all sequenced from one sample in a study of PD-1 blockade in mismatch repair-deficient tumors (dated by TCRdb to 2015 to 2018). The protocol used for the library was the immunoSEQ multiplex PCR assay. TCRdb provides this immuneACCESS table in a form limited to in-frame rearrangements. Some clones are lacking; in checked studies, under half of them reflect an unresolved V gene, and why the rest are absent is not known. The sample table lists about 120,000 clones, more than 60% of them with a count of one. Of the sample, approximately 5% falls within the top ten clones. The source material was peripheral blood, sampled 60 weeks after starting pembrolizumab. Source of these receptors: an adult with mismatch repair-deficient cancer.

The chain has TRBV5-1 and TRBJ1-1; 9 nucleotides agree with TRBD1. Germline V gene data show CDR1 as SGHRS and CDR2 as YFSETQ. V shed 3 bases and J 0 bases; nucleotides not matched to a gene: 0. The CDR3 spans 14 residues. This chain's CDR3 is CASSWTGVNTEAFF. DNA of the CDR3: TGCGCCAGCAGCTGGACAGGGGTGAACACTGAAGCTTTCTTT.

The gene calls are TRBV5-6 and TRBJ1-1, with D maybe TRBD1 (6 bases). Germline V gives CDR1 SGHDT, CDR2 YYEEEE. This CDR3 comprises 14 residues. V gave up 4 bases and J gave up 5 bases, with 15 bases separating them. The CDR3 DNA follows: TGTGCCAGCAGCCCCACAGGGTTTGAGACTGAAGCTTTCTTT. Amino acid sequence: CASSPTGFETEAFF.

The sample holds a few counts of this clone. The genes are TRBV6-1 and TRBJ1-2; D uncertain. V lost 3 bases, J lost 4 bases, and 12 bases lay in between. This CDR3 has 14 residues. CDR1 is MNHNS, CDR2 SASEGT, per germline. CDR3 protein: CASSDRQGLYGYTF. CDR3 nucleotides: TGTGCCAGCAGTGACAGGCAAGGGCTCTATGGCTACACCTTC.

This chain connects TRBV29-1 to TRBJ1-1, with D maybe TRBD1 (6 bases). The CDR3 has 14 residues. Trimming shortened V by 7 bases and J by 5 bases, and 20 bases separated the two germline ends. Germline V gene lookup returns CDR1 SQVTM and CDR2 ANQGSEA. The CDR3 nucleotides are TGCAGCGGGACACAGGGTGTGCGTGGGACTGAAGCTTTCTTT. This translates into CSGTQGVRGTEAFF.

In its sample, this clone was seen once. The chain joins TRBV10-3 to TRBJ2-7, with a possible D match to TRBD2 (7 bases). Trimming pared 0 bases from V and 2 bases from J, leaving 23 bases between. This CDR3 contains 19 residues. Germline CDR1 ENHRY, CDR2 SYGVKD. In DNA, the CDR3 is TGTGCCATCAGTGAGTCGTTGGGGGGGCCTTACCCTCCGACCTACGAGCAGTACTTC. This gives the protein CAISESLGGPYPPTYEQYF.

The chain couples TRBV7-6 to TRBJ2-6; 7 nucleotides agree with TRBD1. The CDR3 runs 18 residues. V lost 5 bases, J lost 2 bases, and 12 bases stayed unmatched. In germline, CDR1 is SGHVS, CDR2 FNYEAQ. The DNA for the CDR3 is TGTGCCAGCAGCCCATACCTGGGCGACAGGGCTGGGGCCAACGTCCTGACTTTC. It is translated as CASSPYLGDRAGANVLTF.

The rearrangement joins TRBV29-1 to TRBJ2-1, with TRBD2 identical over 7 bases. Trimming at V came to 4 bases and at J to 4 bases, leaving 1 base not matched to a gene. CDR1 and CDR2 from the germline V gene are SQVTM and ANQGSEA. The CDR3 spans 12 residues. CDR3 amino acids: CSVAGGYNEQFF. The DNA of the CDR3 is TGCAGCGTTGCCGGGGGGTACAATGAGCAGTTCTTC.

The gene calls are TRBV5-1 and TRBJ1-1; tentative D call: TRBD1 (5 bases). Germline assignment: CDR1 SGHRS and CDR2 YFSETQ. CDR3 length: 16 amino acids. Between the trimmed V and J ends, which lost 0 bases and 1 base, there was a span of 13 bases. The CDR3 DNA follows: TGCGCCAGCAGCTTGGCCACAGGACGAGAGAACACTGAAGCTTTCTTT. This codes for CASSLATGRENTEAFF.

The chain carries TRBV6-1 and TRBJ2-2; 8 bases match TRBD1. CDR3 length equals 14 residues. Trimming cost V 5 bases and J 7 bases; bases outside gene matches: 6. Germline V gene data show CDR1 as MNHNS and CDR2 as SASEGT. CDR3 protein: CASSMTGVGGELFF. The CDR3 nucleotides are TGTGCCAGCAGTATGACAGGGGTCGGCGGGGAGCTGTTTTTT.